This TCR beta chain was documented in a study of T cell repertoires in cytomegalovirus infection. About the study: In public TCR beta signatures, there were indications of both CMV infection and matching HLA type.

TCRdb independently ran MiXCR on the reads; one entry per CDR3 protein. The table includes 400,000 to 600,000 distinct CDR3 sequences, approximately 40% detected once. Turning to this clonotype: The antigen is undetermined.

Study findings and constraints: Dominating the ex vivo response were TCR beta clonotypes that were CMV-specific and HLA-C-restricted.

Trimming removed 5 bases at V and 5 bases at J, with 19 bases between. The germline V gene has CDR1 SGHAT and CDR2 FQNNGV. This CDR3 contains 16 residues. The chain carries TRBV11-2 and TRBJ2-1; D is possibly TRBD1 or TRBD2 (5 bases each). This sample comprised cultured PBMCs, obtained from culture after CMV antigen stimulation. This sequence was found in a human donor in good health (CMV status not recorded). Some clones in this sample may be carry-over from other donors' samples. CDR3 sequence: CASSPTRGQAHNEQFF. CDR3 bases: TGTGCCAGCAGCCCAACCCGGGGCCAAGCCCACAATGAGCAGTTCTTC. Drawing the rest from reference TRBV11-2 and TRBJ2-1, the complete variable domain is EAGVAQSPRYKIIEKRQSVAFWCNPISGHATLYWYQQILGQGPKLLIQFQNNGVVDDSQLPKDRFSAERLKGVDSTLKIQPAKLEDSAVYLCASSPTRGQAHNEQFFGPGTRLTVL.